This T cell receptor beta chain was sequenced for a study of shared clonotypes between healthy human individuals. Method: immunoSEQ multiplex PCR; TCRdb's copy keeps in-frame clones and lacks some. This table holds roughly 2,500,000 clones, 90% to 95% found once. The CDR3 contains 14 residues. Germline CDR1 reads SGHRS; CDR2 reads YFSETQ. Trimming cost V 2 bases and J 1 base, with 9 bases left between them. The clonotype originates from a man between 18 and 29 years old in good health. Some clones in this sample may be carry-over from other donors' samples. Sequencing was carried out using naive CD4+ T cells from PBMCs. Subset in this sample: CD45RA+ positively selected. V gene TRBV5-1 combines with J gene TRBJ1-1; no firm D call. CDR3: CASSFLDGNTEAFF. The CDR3 DNA sequence: TGCGCCAGCAGCTTCCTAGACGGGAACACTGAAGCTTTCTTT.